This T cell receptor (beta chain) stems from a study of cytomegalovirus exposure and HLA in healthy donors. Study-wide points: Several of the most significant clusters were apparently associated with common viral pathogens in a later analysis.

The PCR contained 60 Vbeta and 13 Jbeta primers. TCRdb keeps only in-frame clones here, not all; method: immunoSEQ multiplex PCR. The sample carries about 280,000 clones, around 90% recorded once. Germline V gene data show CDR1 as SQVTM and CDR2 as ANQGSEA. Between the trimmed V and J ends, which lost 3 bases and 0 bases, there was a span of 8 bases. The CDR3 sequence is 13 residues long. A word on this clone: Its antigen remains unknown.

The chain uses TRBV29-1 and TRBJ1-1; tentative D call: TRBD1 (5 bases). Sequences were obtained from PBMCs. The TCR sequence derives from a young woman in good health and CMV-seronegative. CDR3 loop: CSVDTGLNTEAFF. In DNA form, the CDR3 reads TGCAGCGTTGACACAGGTCTGAACACTGAAGCTTTCTTT.